This T cell receptor beta chain emerged from a study of shared clonotypes between healthy human individuals. Study-level points and caveats: The study generally estimated greater richness for naive than memory subsets.

Sorted-subset replicate PCR reactions contained 200 to 250 ng DNA, corresponding to approximately 30,000 T cell genomes. The data were produced by immunoSEQ multiplex PCR, yet TCRdb's version contains in-frame clones alone and is incomplete. The sample lists 2 million to 2.5 million clones; approximately 94% were seen once. Naivety among CD8 cells was defined by CD45RO negativity and positive CCR7 selection, thereby excluding terminally differentiated effector memory CD45RA+ cells. This CDR3 spans 15 amino acids. CDR1 is MNHEY and CDR2 is SVGAGI in the germline V gene. The ends were cut back, 2 bases at V and 8 bases at J, with 16 bases in the middle. This clone was seen only once. What it recognizes is unknown.

Sequencing was done on a sample of naive CD8+ T cells from PBMCs. The gene calls are TRBV6-5 and TRBJ2-1; a possible D gene is TRBD1 (6 bases). This clonotype originated in a man younger than 35 in good health. Some clones in this sample may be carry-over from other donors' samples. The DNA for the CDR3 is TGTGCCAGCAGTTACGAGCCCATCAGGGGTGATGAGCAGTTCTTC. Its protein is CASSYEPIRGDEQFF.